One and the same sample provided the 30 T cell receptor beta chains below, sequenced in a study of STAT5B mutations in CD4+ large granular lymphocyte leukemia. This table comes from immunoSEQ multiplex PCR, and its TCRdb copy is limited to in-frame clones, with some not included. The sample contains 25,000 to 35,000 clones, about three quarters of which appear only once. The sequenced sample was CD4+ T cells from blood buffy coats. These receptors were collected from a human donor in good health.

The CDR3 protein is CASSPSTAYGYTF. CDR3 DNA sequence: TGTGCCAGTAGTCCCTCGACAGCCTATGGCTACACCTTC. V gene TRBV19 combines with J gene TRBJ1-2, with a weak D call TRBD1 (5 bases). There are 13 residues in the CDR3. With 5 bases removed from V and 4 bases from J, the gap between germline ends came to 11 bases. Germline CDR1 LNHDA, CDR2 SQIVND (reference sequence).

This clone was found a few times. The chain uses TRBV7-2 and TRBJ2-7; 8 bases agree with TRBD2. The CDR3 spans 14 residues. The germline CDR1 and CDR2 sequences are SGHTA and FQGNSA. The V gene end was trimmed by 4 bases and the J gene end by 2 bases; junction bases not matched to a gene: 4. CDR3 region: CASSSTSGPYEQYF. In nucleotides, the CDR3 is TGTGCCAGCAGCTCAACTAGCGGCCCCTACGAGCAGTACTTC.

This clone was counted between two and nine times. V is TRBV7-3 and J is TRBJ1-5; D gene uncertain. The germline CDR1 and CDR2 sequences are SGHTA and FQGTGA. Trimming shortened V by 1 base and J by 0 bases, and 1 base separated the two germline ends. The CDR3 runs to 13 residues. The CDR3 nucleotides read TGTGCCAGCAGCTTAAGTAGCAATCAGCCCCAGCATTTT. Residues: CASSLSSNQPQHF.

The chain joins TRBV10-2 to TRBJ1-1; 9 positions match TRBD1. Unmatched junction bases numbered 5, after V lost 4 bases and J lost 2 bases. From germline, CDR1 is WSHSY and CDR2 SAAADI. The CDR3 length is 15 residues. CDR3 nucleotide sequence: TGCGCCAGCAGTGTGGGGACAGGGATAAACACTGAAGCTTTCTTT. As protein: CASSVGTGINTEAFF.

This clone appeared a few times. The J gene is TRBJ2-7, the V gene TRBV7-3, with a weak D call TRBD1 (6 bases). The CDR3 contains 14 residues. Germline V gives CDR1 SGHTA, CDR2 FQGTGA. Trimming cost V 5 bases and J 3 bases, with 14 bases left between them. The CDR3 region is CASSPQGQLYEQYF. In DNA, the CDR3 is TGTGCCAGCAGCCCCCAGGGACAACTCTACGAGCAGTACTTC.

This clone has only one observation. The rearrangement links TRBV5-1 to TRBJ2-5; 7 bases map to TRBD2. With V trimmed by 3 bases and J by 4 bases, 12 bases remained unmatched. CDR1 and CDR2 from the germline V gene are SGHRS and YFSETQ. This CDR3 has 16 residues. CDR3 in DNA: TGCGCCAGCAGCTGGGGGACTACCAACCGGAGAGAGACCCAGTACTTC. Its translation is CASSWGTTNRRETQYF. The whole variable domain, filled in from reference TRBV5-1 and TRBJ2-5, reads KAGVTQTPRYLIKTRGQQVTLSCSPISGHRSVSWYQQTPGQGLQFLFEYFSETQRNKGNFPGRFSGRQFSNSRSEMNVSTLELGDSALYLCASSWGTTNRRETQYFGPGTRLLVL.

This clone was recorded a few times. The chain carries TRBV19 and TRBJ2-7; possibly TRBD2 for D (6 bases). V shed 2 bases and J shed 4 bases, with 12 bases lying between them. The CDR3 loop spans 14 amino acids. Looked up from germline, CDR1 is LNHDA and CDR2 is SQIVND (reference sequence). CDR3 coding DNA: TGTGCCAGTAGTATAATGCGGGGTTCGTACGAGCAGTACTTC. This gives the protein CASSIMRGSYEQYF.

The chain uses TRBV7-2 and TRBJ1-2; D remains unclear. V lost 3 bases and J 8 bases, leaving 13 bases between the germline ends. Germline loops: CDR1 SGHTA, CDR2 FQGNSA. The CDR3 covers 13 residues. CDR3 in amino acids: CASSLLGFGGYTF. The CDR3 nucleotides read TGTGCCAGCAGCTTGTTAGGGTTTGGCGGCTACACCTTC.

Written as DNA, the CDR3 is TGTGCCAGTAGTATTGGAGGGAGGGTCGCAGATACGCAGTATTTT. It is translated as CASSIGGRVADTQYF. The chain carries TRBV19 and TRBJ2-3; 7 bases align to TRBD2. The germline CDR1 and CDR2 sequences are LNHDA and SQIVND (reference sequence). Trimming cost V 3 bases and J 4 bases; bases outside gene matches: 7. CDR3 length: 15 amino acids.

The rearrangement joins TRBV11-3 to TRBJ2-7; 7 nucleotides line up with TRBD2. The trim removed 3 bases at V and 4 bases at J, leaving 6 bases unmatched. The CDR3 covers 14 residues. Germline loops: CDR1 SGHNT, CDR2 YENEEA. The DNA for the CDR3 is TGTGCCAGCAGCTTTCAGGCGGGAGCTTACGAGCAGTACTTC. This sequence encodes CASSFQAGAYEQYF.

The gene calls are TRBV19 and TRBJ1-1; the D gene is possibly TRBD1 (6 bases). This CDR3 comprises 14 residues. V was cut by 5 bases and J by 4 bases, with 14 bases left in between. From germline, CDR1 is LNHDA and CDR2 SQIVND (reference sequence). The CDR3: CASSFLGGGTEAFF. CDR3 sequence (DNA): TGTGCCAGTAGTTTTTTAGGGGGGGGCACTGAAGCTTTCTTT. Together with reference TRBV19 and TRBJ1-1, the CDR3 gives the full variable domain: DGGITQSPKYLFRKEGQNVTLSCEQNLNHDAMYWYRQDPGQGLRLIYYSQIVNDFQKGDIAEGYSVSREKKESFPLTVTSAQKNPTAFYLCASSFLGGGTEAFFGQGTRLTVV.

There are a few counts of this clone. The V and J genes are TRBV29-1 and TRBJ1-5; D gene ambiguous. Germline V gene lookup returns CDR1 SQVTM and CDR2 ANQGSEA. This CDR3 has 13 amino acids. V gave up 5 bases and J gave up 1 base, with 9 bases separating them. CDR3 loop: CSVLGGSNQPQHF. CDR3 bases: TGCAGCGTTCTCGGAGGGAGCAATCAGCCCCAGCATTTT.

The chain has TRBV5-1 and TRBJ2-3, with TRBD2 identical over 9 bases. Germline CDR1 reads SGHRS; CDR2 reads YFSETQ. Trimming cost V 0 bases and J 5 bases; bases outside gene matches: 7. This CDR3 region has 16 residues. CDR3 bases: TGCGCCAGCAGCTTGGAAGTGACTAGCGGACAAGATACGCAGTATTTT. Translation: CASSLEVTSGQDTQYF.

The chain links TRBV7-9 to TRBJ1-4, with D possibly TRBD1 on 5 matching bases. This CDR3 spans 16 amino acids. Germline lookup yields CDR1 SEHNR and CDR2 FQNEAQ (reference sequence). The ends were cut back, 4 bases at V and 3 bases at J, with 15 bases in the middle. The chain's CDR3 is CASSSGARPSNEKLFF. In DNA, the CDR3 is TGTGCCAGCAGCTCCGGGGCCCGGCCCTCTAATGAAAAACTGTTTTTT.

The rearrangement uses TRBV12-5 and TRBJ2-1, with TRBD2 matching over 12 bases. Germline V CDR1 and CDR2: LGHNT, FRNRAP. Germline trimming cut 1 base from V and 2 bases from J; bases unmatched to any gene: 0. CDR3 length: 16 amino acids. CDR3 DNA sequence: TGTGCTAGTGGTTTGGCTAGCGGGAGGGCCTACAATGAGCAGTTCTTC. It encodes CASGLASGRAYNEQFF.

The rearrangement links TRBV5-4 to TRBJ1-2; D gene uncertain. The CDR3 contains 13 residues. Trimming removed 0 bases at V and 1 base at J, with 4 bases between. Germline loops: CDR1 SGHNT, CDR2 YYREEE (reference sequence). As DNA, the CDR3 is TGTGCCAGCAGCTTGGACAGTAACTATGGCTACACCTTC. Translation: CASSLDSNYGYTF. The full variable domain, completed using reference TRBV5-4 and TRBJ1-2, is ETGVTQSPTHLIKTRGQQVTLRCSSQSGHNTVSWYQQALGQGPQFIFQYYREEENGRGNFPPRFSGLQFPNYSSELNVNALELDDSALYLCASSLDSNYGYTFGSGTRLTVV.

The chain employs TRBV5-4 and TRBJ2-1, with 8 bases lining up with TRBD2. CDR1 and CDR2 (germline): SGHNT, YYREEE (reference sequence). V lost 0 bases, J lost 8 bases, and 10 bases stayed unmatched. The CDR3 extends over 16 amino acids. The DNA for the CDR3 is TGTGCCAGCAGCTTGGCTGGGGTGACTAGCGCAGATGAGCAGTTCTTC. This translates into CASSLAGVTSADEQFF. Together with reference TRBV5-4 and TRBJ2-1, the CDR3 gives the full variable domain: ETGVTQSPTHLIKTRGQQVTLRCSSQSGHNTVSWYQQALGQGPQFIFQYYREEENGRGNFPPRFSGLQFPNYSSELNVNALELDDSALYLCASSLAGVTSADEQFFGPGTRLTVL.

The V gene is TRBV4-3, the J gene TRBJ2-2; a possible D gene is TRBD2 (6 bases). Germline V CDR1 and CDR2: LGHNA, YSLEER. CDR3 length: 16 amino acids. V lost 6 bases to trimming and J lost 3 bases, with 17 bases between them. CDR3 residues: CASSLRGPPHTGELFF. CDR3 DNA sequence: TGCGCCAGCAGTTTGCGGGGCCCCCCTCACACCGGGGAGCTGTTTTTT.

The chain recombines TRBV29-1 with TRBJ1-3; D unresolved. V lost 6 bases, J lost 0 bases, and 9 bases lay in between. Looked up from germline, CDR1 is SQVTM and CDR2 is ANQGSEA. This CDR3 comprises 13 residues. The CDR3 spells CSVGAISGNTIYF. Written as DNA, the CDR3 is TGCAGCGTGGGAGCCATCTCTGGAAACACCATATATTTT.

This clone was detected a few times. The chain has TRBV6-1 and TRBJ1-4; D gene unclear. Trimming took off 7 bases at V and 5 bases at J, with 8 bases between the two ends. The CDR3 is 12 amino acids. Germline assignment: CDR1 MNHNS and CDR2 SASEGT. The CDR3, as DNA: TGTGCCAGCAAATACACAAATGAAAAACTGTTTTTT. Protein: CASKYTNEKLFF.

The V gene is TRBV7-7, the J gene TRBJ2-5; the match to TRBD2 covers 7 bases. CDR3 length: 14 residues. The germline V gene has CDR1 SSHAT and CDR2 FNYEAQ (reference sequence). The ends lost 5 bases at V and 1 base at J; junction bases unmatched: 4. Here the CDR3 reads CASSPAGLQETQYF. CDR3 in DNA: TGTGCCAGCAGCCCAGCGGGACTCCAAGAGACCCAGTACTTC.

V gene TRBV15 combines with J gene TRBJ2-1, with 12 positions matching TRBD2. The CDR3 spans 15 residues. V was clipped by 5 bases and J by 8 bases; unmatched bases: 7. Germline assignment: CDR1 LNHNV and CDR2 YYDKDF (reference sequence). CDR3 DNA sequence: TGTGCCACCAGCGGCCGACTAGCGGGAGTGGATGAGCAGTTCTTC. Translating it yields CATSGRLAGVDEQFF.

V gene TRBV18 combines with J gene TRBJ2-1; D gene unclear. Germline V gene lookup returns CDR1 KGHSH and CDR2 LQKENI. V was trimmed by 2 bases and J by 3 bases, leaving 11 bases between them. The CDR3 covers 15 residues. DNA of the CDR3: TGTGCCAGCTCACCAGAACGTGGGCTCTACAATGAGCAGTTCTTC. This sequence encodes CASSPERGLYNEQFF.

The V gene is TRBV2, the J gene TRBJ2-2; 10 nucleotides line up with TRBD1. The CDR3 length is 14 residues. Germline V gene data show CDR1 as SNHLY and CDR2 as FYNNEI. The V gene end was trimmed by 7 bases and the J gene end by 6 bases; junction bases not matched to a gene: 5. The CDR3 bases are TGTGCCAGCACGCTGGGGACAGGGGCCGGGGAGCTGTTTTTT. Translating it yields CASTLGTGAGELFF.

The gene calls are TRBV28 and TRBJ1-5, with 10 nucleotides matching TRBD1. Germline trimming cut 4 bases from V and 11 bases from J; bases unmatched to any gene: 8. Germline lookup yields CDR1 MDHEN and CDR2 SYDVKM. The CDR3 totals 14 residues. CDR3 residues: CASSWDRGLTSQHF. CDR3 nucleotides: TGTGCCAGCAGTTGGGACAGGGGCTTAACGTCCCAGCATTTT. Full variable domain (remainder filled in from reference TRBV28 and TRBJ1-5): DVKVTQSSRYLVKRTGEKVFLECVQDMDHENMFWYRQDPGLGLRLIYFSYDVKMKEKGDIPEGYSVSREKKERFSLILESASTNQTSMYLCASSWDRGLTSQHFGDGTRLSIL.

This chain uses TRBV19 with TRBJ2-1; the match to TRBD2 covers 13 bases. Germline lookup yields CDR1 LNHDA and CDR2 SQIVND (reference sequence). V trimming: 1 base; J trimming: 9 bases; junction bases outside the gene matches: 9. This CDR3 has 17 residues. CDR3 residues: CASSIVWTSGRSSEQFF. The CDR3 region has the DNA TGTGCCAGTAGTATAGTCTGGACTAGCGGGAGAAGTAGTGAGCAGTTCTTC.

Regarding this clone: Germline and junction disagree at one end, which may indicate a read error. The chain recombines TRBV7-7 with TRBJ2-1; D unresolved. The CDR3 length is 12 residues. Germline CDR1 is SSHAT and CDR2 is FNYEAQ (reference sequence). CDR3 protein: CASSLDGNEQFF. DNA of the CDR3: TGTGCTAGCAGCTTAGACGGCAATGAGCAGTTCTTC.

V gene TRBV7-3 combines with J gene TRBJ2-3; the D gene is possibly TRBD2 (6 bases). The CDR3 loop spans 15 amino acids. The germline CDR1 and CDR2 sequences are SGHTA and FQGTGA. Trimming stripped 7 bases from V and 3 bases from J, with 17 bases between. DNA for the CDR3: TGTGCCAGCACCCCCTCGGGAGTGGGGACAGATACGCAGTATTTT. Amino acids: CASTPSGVGTDTQYF. The variable domain in full, completed from reference TRBV7-3 and TRBJ2-3, reads GAGVSQTPSNKVTEKGKYVELRCDPISGHTALYWYRQSLGQGPEFLIYFQGTGAADDSGLPNDRFFAVRPEGSVSTLKIQRTERGDSAVYLCASTPSGVGTDTQYFGPGTRLTVL.

This clone has just one count. The genes are TRBV4-3 and TRBJ2-1, with D perhaps TRBD1 (5 bases). The V gene's germline CDR1 is LGHNA and CDR2 YSLEER. CDR3 length: 18 amino acids. The ends were cut back, 3 bases at V and 3 bases at J, with 21 bases in the middle. The CDR3, as DNA: TGCGCCAGCAGCCACTTAGGGGCCTCTGGTAGCCGCTACAATGAGCAGTTCTTC. Translation gives CASSHLGASGSRYNEQFF.

The chain recombines TRBV21-1 with TRBJ2-7. TRBV21-1 is a documented pseudogene. The CDR3 contains 18 residues. The CDR3 sequence is CASNTRDKDPRPSYEQYF. CDR3 nucleotides: TGTGCCAGCAATACAAGAGATAAAGACCCACGTCCCTCCTACGAGCAGTACTTC.